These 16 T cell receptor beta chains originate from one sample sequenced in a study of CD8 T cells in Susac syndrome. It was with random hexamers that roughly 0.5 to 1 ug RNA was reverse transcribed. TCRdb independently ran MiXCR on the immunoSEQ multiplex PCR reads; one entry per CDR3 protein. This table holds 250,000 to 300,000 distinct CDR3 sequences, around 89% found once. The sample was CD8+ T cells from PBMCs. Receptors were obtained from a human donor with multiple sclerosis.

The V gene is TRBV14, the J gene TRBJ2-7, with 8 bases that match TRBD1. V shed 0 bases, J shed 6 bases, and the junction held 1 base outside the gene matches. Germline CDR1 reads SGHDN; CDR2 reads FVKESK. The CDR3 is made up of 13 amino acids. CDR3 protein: CASSQDDRGEQYF. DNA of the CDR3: TGTGCCAGCAGCCAAGATGACAGGGGCGAGCAGTACTTC.

CDR3 nucleotides: TGTGCCAGCAGCGCTTCTTTGCTTAACAATGAGCAGTTCTTC. Encoded protein: CASSASLLNNEQFF. The rearrangement joins TRBV9 to TRBJ2-1; D call uncertain. The CDR3 length is 14 residues. V was cut by 3 bases and J by 5 bases, with 12 bases left in between. CDR1 SGDLS and CDR2 YYNGEE come from the germline V gene.

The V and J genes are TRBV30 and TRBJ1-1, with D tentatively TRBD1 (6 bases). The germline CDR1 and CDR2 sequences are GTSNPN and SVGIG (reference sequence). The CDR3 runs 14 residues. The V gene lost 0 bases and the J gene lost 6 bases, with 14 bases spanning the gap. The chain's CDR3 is CAWSVGGGSAEAFF. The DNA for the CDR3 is TGTGCCTGGAGTGTGGGAGGGGGTAGTGCTGAAGCTTTCTTT.

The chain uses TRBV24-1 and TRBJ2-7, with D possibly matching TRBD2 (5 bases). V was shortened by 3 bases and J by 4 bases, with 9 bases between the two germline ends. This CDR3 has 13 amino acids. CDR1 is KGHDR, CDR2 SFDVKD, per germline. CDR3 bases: TGTGCCACCAGTGATACGGGGTTTTACGAGCAGTACTTC. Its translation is CATSDTGFYEQYF.

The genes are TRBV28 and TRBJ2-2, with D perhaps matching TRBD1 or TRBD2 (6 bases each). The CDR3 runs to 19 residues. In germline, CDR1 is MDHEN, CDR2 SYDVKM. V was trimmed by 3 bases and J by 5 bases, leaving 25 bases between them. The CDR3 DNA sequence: TGTGCCAGCAGTTTCTGGGCAGGGGCGCCTAGGGGGGCTACCGGGGAGCTGTTTTTT. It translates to CASSFWAGAPRGATGELFF.

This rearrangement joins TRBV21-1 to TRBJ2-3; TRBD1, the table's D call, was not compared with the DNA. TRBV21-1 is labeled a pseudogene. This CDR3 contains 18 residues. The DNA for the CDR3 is TGTGCCAGCAGCTTCTTAAGGAGGGCGAGGGGGCACACAGATACGCAGTATTTT. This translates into CASSFLRRARGHTDTQYF.

The CDR3: CASSSEEYEQYF. The CDR3 nucleotides are TGTGCCAGCTCATCCGAGGAATACGAGCAGTACTTC. The chain joins TRBV18 to TRBJ2-7; the D is unclear. CDR1 and CDR2 from the germline V gene are KGHSH and LQKENI. The CDR3 has 12 amino acids. V was cut by 5 bases and J by 4 bases, with 9 bases left in between.

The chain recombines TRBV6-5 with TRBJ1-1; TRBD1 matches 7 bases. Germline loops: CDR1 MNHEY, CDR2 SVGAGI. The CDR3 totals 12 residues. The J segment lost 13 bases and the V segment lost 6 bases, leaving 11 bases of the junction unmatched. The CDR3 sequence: CASSRQGWDVFF. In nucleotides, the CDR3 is TGTGCCAGCAGCCGACAGGGTTGGGATGTTTTCTTT.

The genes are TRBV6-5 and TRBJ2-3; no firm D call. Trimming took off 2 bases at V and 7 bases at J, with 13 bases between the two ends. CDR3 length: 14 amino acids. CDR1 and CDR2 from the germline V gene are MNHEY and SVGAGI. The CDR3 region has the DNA TGTGCCAGCAGTTACACCCTCACAGCGAATACGCAGTATTTT. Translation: CASSYTLTANTQYF.

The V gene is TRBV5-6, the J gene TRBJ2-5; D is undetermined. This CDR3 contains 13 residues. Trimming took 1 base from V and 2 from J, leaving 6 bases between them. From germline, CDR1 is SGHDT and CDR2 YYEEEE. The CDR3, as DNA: TGTGCCAGCAGCTTGTCAAATCAAGAGACCCAGTACTTC. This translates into CASSLSNQETQYF.

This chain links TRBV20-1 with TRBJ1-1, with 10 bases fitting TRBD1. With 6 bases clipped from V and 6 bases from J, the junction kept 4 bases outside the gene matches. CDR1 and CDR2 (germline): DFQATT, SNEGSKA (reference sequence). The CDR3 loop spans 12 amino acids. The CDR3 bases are TGCAGTGCGCCGGGACAGGGGTCTGAAGCTTTCTTT. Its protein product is CSAPGQGSEAFF.

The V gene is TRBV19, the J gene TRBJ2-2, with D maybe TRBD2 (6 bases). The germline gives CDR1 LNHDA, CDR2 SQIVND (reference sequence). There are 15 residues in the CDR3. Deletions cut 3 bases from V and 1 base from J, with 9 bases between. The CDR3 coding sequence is TGTGCCAGTAGTATGAGGAGGGAGAACACCGGGGAGCTGTTTTTT. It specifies CASSMRRENTGELFF. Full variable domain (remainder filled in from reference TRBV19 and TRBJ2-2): DGGITQSPKYLFRKEGQNVTLSCEQNLNHDAMYWYRQDPGQGLRLIYYSQIVNDFQKGDIAEGYSVSREKKESFPLTVTSAQKNPTAFYLCASSMRRENTGELFFGEGSRLTVL.

The CDR3 region is CASSRQNSYNEQFF. CDR3 sequence (DNA): TGTGCCAGCAGCCGACAGAACTCCTACAATGAGCAGTTCTTC. V usage is TRBV11-2 and J usage is TRBJ2-1; TRBD1 might be the D (5 bases). V lost 5 bases to trimming and J lost 0 bases, with 8 bases between them. The germline CDR1 and CDR2 sequences are SGHAT and FQNNGV. The CDR3 is 14 residues long.

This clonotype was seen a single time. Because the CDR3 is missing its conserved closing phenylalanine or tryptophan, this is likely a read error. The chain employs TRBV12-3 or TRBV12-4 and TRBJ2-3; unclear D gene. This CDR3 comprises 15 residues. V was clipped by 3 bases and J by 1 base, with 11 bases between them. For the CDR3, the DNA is TGTGCCAGCAGTTTGGACGGATTAGGCACAGATACGCAGTATTTG. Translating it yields CASSLDGLGTDTQYL.

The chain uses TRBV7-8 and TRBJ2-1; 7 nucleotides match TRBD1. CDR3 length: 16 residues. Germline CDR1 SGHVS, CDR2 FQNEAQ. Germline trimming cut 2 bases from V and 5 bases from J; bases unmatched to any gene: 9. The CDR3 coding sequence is TGTGCCAGCAGCTTAACGCGAGGGACAGCTAACAATGAGCAGTTCTTC. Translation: CASSLTRGTANNEQFF. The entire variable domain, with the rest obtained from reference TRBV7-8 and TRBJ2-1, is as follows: GAGVSQSPRYKVAKRGQDVALRCDPISGHVSLFWYQQALGQGPEFLTYFQNEAQLDKSGLPSDRFFAERPEGSVSTLKIQRTQQEDSAVYLCASSLTRGTANNEQFFGPGTRLTVL.

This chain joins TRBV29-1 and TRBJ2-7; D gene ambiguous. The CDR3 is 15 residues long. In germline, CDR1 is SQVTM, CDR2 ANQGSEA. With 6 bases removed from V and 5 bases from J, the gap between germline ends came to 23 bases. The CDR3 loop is CSVELLDSLRNEQYF. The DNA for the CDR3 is TGCAGCGTCGAACTTCTCGACTCGTTGCGCAACGAGCAGTACTTC.